This entry concerns a single TCR beta chain. The data were obtained in a study of blood T cell repertoires in COVID-19. Assay used: immunoSEQ multiplex PCR; TCRdb lists only in-frame clones, some missing. The data hold about 71,000 clones, with about nine tenths observed a single time. This TCR was sampled from an elderly woman with acute or convalescent COVID-19. What was sequenced was peripheral blood.

Here the CDR3 DNA reads TGTGCCTCAGCTCCTCCGGGGGTTTTTGGCTACACCTTC. Its translation is CASAPPGVFGYTF. V is TRBV6-5 and J is TRBJ1-2; possibly TRBD1 for D (5 bases). The CDR3 has 13 residues. Germline V gene lookup returns CDR1 MNHEY and CDR2 SVGAGI. Trimming removed 11 bases from V and 7 bases from J, with 20 bases in between.